These 7 T cell receptor beta chains originate from one sample sequenced in a study of blood T cell repertoires in COVID-19. The method was immunoSEQ multiplex PCR; TCRdb's version includes in-frame clones alone and lacks a portion of them. The sample has some 150,000 clones; 70% to 85% are singletons. The sequencing sample was made of peripheral blood. These receptors came from a woman between 45 and 60 years old in a cohort sampled during active or convalescent COVID-19.

This chain connects TRBV19 to TRBJ2-5; D possibly corresponds to TRBD1 (6 bases). V was shortened by 3 bases and J by 4 bases, with 15 bases between the two germline ends. Germline assignment: CDR1 LNHDA and CDR2 SQIVND (reference sequence). The CDR3 spans 15 residues. CDR3 sequence: CASSIGRTDRETQYF. CDR3 DNA sequence: TGTGCCAGTAGTATCGGTCGGACAGACCGAGAGACCCAGTACTTC.

V gene TRBV6-6 combines with J gene TRBJ2-2; TRBD1 matches at 10 bases. J gave up 4 bases and V 7 bases, and 9 bases lay outside the gene matches. The germline V gene encodes CDR1 MNHNY and CDR2 SVGAGI (reference sequence). The CDR3 has 16 residues. CDR3 coding DNA: TGTGCCAGCATCTCCGACCGGGACAGGGGCACCGGGGAGCTGTTTTTT. Residues: CASISDRDRGTGELFF.

The chain combines TRBV15 with TRBJ1-5; D remains unclear. The V and J ends lost 0 bases and 4 bases respectively, with 16 bases between them. The CDR3 is made up of 17 amino acids. The V gene's germline CDR1 is LNHNV and CDR2 YYDKDF (reference sequence). CDR3 in DNA: TGTGCCACCAGCAGAGATGTACTACGGGGTAGGAATCAGCCCCAGCATTTT. Amino acid sequence: CATSRDVLRGRNQPQHF.

The rearrangement joins TRBV11-2 to TRBJ2-7, with unresolved D. Deletions cut 2 bases from V and 7 bases from J, with 15 bases between. The CDR3 length is 14 residues. Germline V gene lookup returns CDR1 SGHAT and CDR2 FQNNGV. The CDR3 region has the DNA TGTGCCAGCAGCTTATTACCGAAGGCGGAGGAGCAGTACTTC. Protein: CASSLLPKAEEQYF. Full variable domain (remainder filled in from reference TRBV11-2 and TRBJ2-7): EAGVAQSPRYKIIEKRQSVAFWCNPISGHATLYWYQQILGQGPKLLIQFQNNGVVDDSQLPKDRFSAERLKGVDSTLKIQPAKLEDSAVYLCASSLLPKAEEQYFGPGTRLTVT.

This clone was seen just once. The CDR3 is CASSIVGQGDQPQHF. The DNA for the CDR3 is TGTGCCAGTAGTATAGTCGGACAGGGAGATCAGCCCCAGCATTTT. The chain has TRBV19 and TRBJ1-5; TRBD1 aligns across 8 bases. The junction had 4 bases not matched to a gene; V was cut back by 1 base and J by 5 bases. This CDR3 is built from 15 residues. Germline loops: CDR1 LNHDA, CDR2 SQIVND (reference sequence).

The chain recombines TRBV19 with TRBJ1-1, with 9 bases that match TRBD1. The trim removed 5 bases at V and 5 bases at J, leaving 9 bases unmatched. This CDR3 region has 15 residues. Germline loops: CDR1 LNHDA, CDR2 SQIVND (reference sequence). DNA for the CDR3: TGTGCCAGTAGTGGTTACAGGGGGCGATGGACTGAAGCTTTCTTT. This encodes CASSGYRGRWTEAFF.

This chain connects TRBV27 to TRBJ2-7; perhaps TRBD2 as D (7 bases). The CDR3 sequence is 18 residues long. Per the germline V gene, CDR1 is MNHEY and CDR2 is SMNVEV (reference sequence). Trimming left V 5 bases short and J 2 bases short, with 25 bases between. The CDR3 nucleotides are TGTGCCAGCAGTGCCTTGTTGGGGGGGGGCCGGGGCCCCTACGAGCAGTACTTC. Translating it yields CASSALLGGGRGPYEQYF.